This is a list of T cell receptor beta chains from one sample in a study of T-cell reconstitution after alpha-beta-depleted transplantation in children. Each CDR3 protein gets one entry after TCRdb re-called the PCR reads with MiXCR. The data show hundreds of thousands of distinct CDR3 sequences, about 16% seen once. Material: PBMCs, mostly from graft donor cells, obtained 360 days after TCRalphabeta/CD19-depleted stem cell transplant. These receptors all stem from a male patient aged 2 to 10 who had a stem cell transplant for acute lymphoblastic leukemia, so the T cells may come from the graft donor. Each CDR3 is given with its conserved first and last residue. Fields, in order: D gene, J gene, V gene, clone size, CDR3 protein, CDR3 DNA. D genes are given only for firm matches. Size values are once, few and many counts, or a class for expanded clones, and some rows have none.

d_gene: TRBD2
j_gene: TRBJ2-1
v_gene: TRBV6-2/TRBV6-3
abundance: NA
CDR3aa: CASSFRSGSEQFF
CDR3nt: TGTGCCAGCAGTTTTCGTAGCGGGAGTGAGCAGTTCTTC

d_gene: NA
j_gene: TRBJ1-1
v_gene: TRBV12-3/TRBV12-4
abundance: NA
CDR3aa: CASRLRGLLSGTEAFF
CDR3nt: TGTGCCAGCAGACTCAGGGGACTTCTTTCAGGCACTGAAGCTTTCTTT

d_gene: NA
j_gene: TRBJ2-1
v_gene: TRBV7-3
abundance: few
CDR3aa: CASSLVLEGEQFF
CDR3nt: TGTGCCAGCAGCTTAGTACTAGAAGGTGAGCAGTTCTTC

d_gene: TRBD2
j_gene: TRBJ2-1
v_gene: TRBV4-2
abundance: few
CDR3aa: CASSHGVRDYRGNEQFF
CDR3nt: TGTGCCAGCAGCCACGGCGTCCGGGACTACCGAGGGAATGAGCAGTTCTTC

d_gene: NA
j_gene: TRBJ2-7
v_gene: TRBV5-1
abundance: few
CDR3aa: CASSLGFYGGYEQYF
CDR3nt: TGCGCCAGCAGCTTGGGATTTTATGGCGGCTACGAGCAGTACTTC

d_gene: TRBD2
j_gene: TRBJ2-1
v_gene: TRBV3-1
abundance: NA
CDR3aa: CASSQDPGGSGIPRYNEQFF
CDR3nt: TGTGCCAGCAGCCAAGATCCTGGGGGTAGCGGGATCCCCCGCTACAATGAGCAGTTCTTC

d_gene: TRBD2
j_gene: TRBJ2-1
v_gene: TRBV28
abundance: few
CDR3aa: CASSPGLVIYNEQFF
CDR3nt: TGTGCCAGCAGCCCGGGACTAGTAATCTACAATGAGCAGTTCTTC

d_gene: NA
j_gene: TRBJ2-7
v_gene: TRBV7-2
abundance: NA
CDR3aa: CASSLPLVTYEQYF
CDR3nt: TGTGCCAGCAGCTTACCCCTCGTGACTTACGAGCAGTACTTC

d_gene: TRBD2
j_gene: TRBJ2-5
v_gene: TRBV5-6
abundance: few
CDR3aa: CASSRGLAGGRSETQYF
CDR3nt: TGTGCCAGCAGCCGGGGACTAGCGGGAGGAAGGTCAGAGACCCAGTACTTC

d_gene: NA
j_gene: TRBJ2-1
v_gene: TRBV3-1
abundance: few
CDR3aa: CASRPFAGRNEQFF
CDR3nt: TGTGCCAGCCGCCCCTTTGCGGGAAGGAATGAGCAGTTCTTC

d_gene: NA
j_gene: TRBJ2-7
v_gene: TRBV6-1
abundance: many
CDR3aa: CASRGHSSYEQYF
CDR3nt: TGTGCCAGCAGGGGGCACTCCTCCTACGAGCAGTACTTC

d_gene: TRBD2
j_gene: TRBJ2-4
v_gene: TRBV12-3/TRBV12-4
abundance: NA
CDR3aa: CASSLGAGAHGNIQYF
CDR3nt: TGTGCCAGCAGCCTCGGGGCGGGAGCTCACGGAAACATTCAGTACTTC

d_gene: NA
j_gene: TRBJ2-7
v_gene: TRBV7-9
abundance: NA
CDR3aa: CASSFTGFDYEQYF
CDR3nt: TGTGCCAGCAGCTTCACAGGGTTTGACTACGAGCAGTACTTC

d_gene: NA
j_gene: TRBJ2-3
v_gene: TRBV7-7
abundance: many
CDR3aa: CAQGGGQVTDTQYF
CDR3nt: TGTGCTCAGGGAGGGGGACAGGTCACAGATACGCAGTATTTT

d_gene: NA
j_gene: TRBJ1-4
v_gene: TRBV3-1
abundance: few
CDR3aa: CASSPGLNEKLFF
CDR3nt: TGTGCCAGCAGCCCGGGGCTCAATGAAAAACTGTTTTTT

d_gene: TRBD1
j_gene: TRBJ2-3
v_gene: TRBV2
abundance: many
CDR3aa: CATRDRVLADTQYF
CDR3nt: TGTGCCACCAGGGACAGGGTATTAGCAGATACGCAGTATTTT

d_gene: TRBD2
j_gene: TRBJ2-3
v_gene: TRBV12-3/TRBV12-4
abundance: many
CDR3aa: CASRKTSGTDTQYF
CDR3nt: TGTGCCAGCAGGAAGACTAGCGGGACAGATACGCAGTATTTT

d_gene: TRBD2
j_gene: TRBJ2-1
v_gene: TRBV7-2
abundance: many
CDR3aa: CASSFRLAGGGNEQFF
CDR3nt: TGTGCCAGCAGCTTCCGGTTAGCGGGAGGGGGCAATGAGCAGTTCTTC

d_gene: NA
j_gene: TRBJ2-2
v_gene: TRBV6-5
abundance: NA
CDR3aa: CASSYSLLDGTGELFF
CDR3nt: TGTGCCAGCAGTTACTCACTCCTGGACGGGACCGGGGAGCTGTTTTTT

d_gene: NA
j_gene: TRBJ1-2
v_gene: TRBV6-1
abundance: NA
CDR3aa: CASSVQGMGGYTF
CDR3nt: TGTGCCAGCAGTGTACAGGGAATGGGCGGCTACACCTTC

d_gene: NA
j_gene: TRBJ2-2
v_gene: TRBV9
abundance: few
CDR3aa: CASSVGYRSGELFF
CDR3nt: TGTGCCAGCAGCGTCGGGTACCGTTCCGGGGAGCTGTTTTTT

d_gene: TRBD1
j_gene: TRBJ1-1
v_gene: TRBV28
abundance: few
CDR3aa: CASSSQGQGGTEAFF
CDR3nt: TGTGCCAGCAGTTCCCAGGGACAGGGAGGCACTGAAGCTTTCTTT

d_gene: NA
j_gene: TRBJ1-1
v_gene: TRBV12-3/TRBV12-4
abundance: many
CDR3aa: CASSPHLWAEAFF
CDR3nt: TGTGCCAGCAGTCCACACTTATGGGCTGAAGCTTTCTTT

d_gene: NA
j_gene: TRBJ1-6
v_gene: TRBV12-3/TRBV12-4
abundance: many
CDR3aa: CASSFRQGGNSPLHF
CDR3nt: TGTGCCAGCAGTTTCCGGCAAGGGGGGAATTCACCCCTCCACTTT

d_gene: NA
j_gene: TRBJ1-3
v_gene: TRBV10-3
abundance: few
CDR3aa: CAISESATQPLSGNTIYF
CDR3nt: TGTGCCATCAGTGAGTCGGCAACGCAACCTCTCTCTGGAAACACCATATATTTT

d_gene: TRBD1
j_gene: TRBJ1-5
v_gene: TRBV6-5
abundance: many
CDR3aa: CASSYGTGGQPQHF
CDR3nt: TGTGCCAGCAGTTACGGGACAGGGGGCCAGCCCCAGCATTTT

d_gene: NA
j_gene: TRBJ1-1
v_gene: TRBV15
abundance: few
CDR3aa: CATSRDAPLGNTEAFF
CDR3nt: TGTGCCACCAGCAGAGATGCCCCCTTGGGGAACACTGAAGCTTTCTTT

d_gene: TRBD2
j_gene: TRBJ2-5
v_gene: TRBV24-1
abundance: many
CDR3aa: CATSDAGLADQETQYF
CDR3nt: TGTGCCACCAGTGACGCGGGACTAGCTGATCAAGAGACCCAGTACTTC